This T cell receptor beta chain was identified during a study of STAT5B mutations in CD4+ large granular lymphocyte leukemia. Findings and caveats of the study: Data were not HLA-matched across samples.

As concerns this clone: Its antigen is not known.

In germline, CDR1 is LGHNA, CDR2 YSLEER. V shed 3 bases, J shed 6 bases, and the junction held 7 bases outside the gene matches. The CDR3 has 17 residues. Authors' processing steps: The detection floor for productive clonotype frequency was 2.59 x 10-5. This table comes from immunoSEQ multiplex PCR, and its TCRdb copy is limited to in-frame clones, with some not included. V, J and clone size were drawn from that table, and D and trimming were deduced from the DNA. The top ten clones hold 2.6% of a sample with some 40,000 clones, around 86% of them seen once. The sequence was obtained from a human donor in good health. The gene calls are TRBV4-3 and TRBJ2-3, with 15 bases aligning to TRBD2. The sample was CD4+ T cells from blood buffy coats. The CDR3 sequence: CASSQTGLAGGGDTQYF. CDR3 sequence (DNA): TGCGCCAGCAGCCAGACGGGACTAGCGGGAGGTGGGGATACGCAGTATTTT.